This TCR beta chain derives from a study of blood T cells in healthy people across ages. This clonotype was counted many times. Donors ranged from about 6 to 95 years old and were healthy Caucasians in Russia. A sample-barcoded 5' primer and a J-beta primer mix were used in a second PCR of roughly 6 to 12 cycles. Per-sample output comprised a minimum of 2.5 million paired-end reads containing CDR3. TCRdb used MiXCR to reprocess the 5' RACE reads, holding one entry per CDR3 protein. The profile shows hundreds of thousands of distinct CDR3 sequences, approximately 31% of them singletons. Germline CDR1 SEHNR, CDR2 FQNEAQ (reference sequence). Unmatched junction bases numbered 5, after V lost 5 bases and J lost 3 bases. The CDR3 is 15 amino acids.

This chain links TRBV7-9 with TRBJ2-1; 9 positions agree with TRBD2. The sample taken for sequencing was blood. The clonotype originates from a woman aged 80 or older in good health. CDR3 DNA sequence: TGTGCCAGCAGCCTGACTAGCGGTTTCTACAATGAGCAGTTCTTC. Encoded protein: CASSLTSGFYNEQFF.